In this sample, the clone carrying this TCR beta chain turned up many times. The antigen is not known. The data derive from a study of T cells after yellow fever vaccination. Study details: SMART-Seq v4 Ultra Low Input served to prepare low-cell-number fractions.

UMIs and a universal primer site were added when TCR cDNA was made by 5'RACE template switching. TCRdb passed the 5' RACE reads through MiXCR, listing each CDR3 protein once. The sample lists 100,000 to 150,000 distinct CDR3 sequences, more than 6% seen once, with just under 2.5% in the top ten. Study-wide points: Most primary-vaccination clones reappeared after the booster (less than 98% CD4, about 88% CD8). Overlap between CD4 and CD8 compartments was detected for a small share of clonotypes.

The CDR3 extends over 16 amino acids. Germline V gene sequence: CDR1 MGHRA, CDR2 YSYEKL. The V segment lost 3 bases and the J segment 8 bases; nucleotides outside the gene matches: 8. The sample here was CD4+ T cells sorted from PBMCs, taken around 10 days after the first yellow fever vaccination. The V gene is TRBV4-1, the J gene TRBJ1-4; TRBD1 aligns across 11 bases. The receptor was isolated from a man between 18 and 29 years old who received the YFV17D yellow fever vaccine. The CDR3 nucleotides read TGCGCCAGCAGCCAGGGACAGGGGGTTGGGGGGGAAAAACTGTTTTTT. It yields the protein CASSQGQGVGGEKLFF.